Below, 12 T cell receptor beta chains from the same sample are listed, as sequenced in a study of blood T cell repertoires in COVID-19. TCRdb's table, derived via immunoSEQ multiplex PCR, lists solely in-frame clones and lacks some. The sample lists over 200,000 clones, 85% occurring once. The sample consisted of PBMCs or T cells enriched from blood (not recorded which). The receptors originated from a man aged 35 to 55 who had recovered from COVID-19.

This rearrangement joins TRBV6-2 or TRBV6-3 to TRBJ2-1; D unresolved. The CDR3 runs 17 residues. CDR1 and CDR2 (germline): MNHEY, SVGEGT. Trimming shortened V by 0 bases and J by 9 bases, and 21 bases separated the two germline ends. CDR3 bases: TGTGCCAGCAGTTACTCGACACAGCCGCCCACCCGTGGTGAGCAGTTCTTC. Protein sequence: CASSYSTQPPTRGEQFF.

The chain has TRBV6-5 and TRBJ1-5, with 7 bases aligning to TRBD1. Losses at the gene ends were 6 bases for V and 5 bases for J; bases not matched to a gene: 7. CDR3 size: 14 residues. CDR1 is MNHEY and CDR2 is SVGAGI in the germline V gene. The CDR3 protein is CASSSRQGDQPQHF. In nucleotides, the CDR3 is TGTGCCAGCAGCTCTCGACAGGGCGATCAGCCCCAGCATTTT.

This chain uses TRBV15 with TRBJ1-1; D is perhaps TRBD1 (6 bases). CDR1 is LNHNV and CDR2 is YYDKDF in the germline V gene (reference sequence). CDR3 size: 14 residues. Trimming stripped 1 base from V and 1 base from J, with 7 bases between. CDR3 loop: CATSRGTANTEAFF. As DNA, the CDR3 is TGTGCCACCAGCAGAGGGACAGCGAACACTGAAGCTTTCTTT.

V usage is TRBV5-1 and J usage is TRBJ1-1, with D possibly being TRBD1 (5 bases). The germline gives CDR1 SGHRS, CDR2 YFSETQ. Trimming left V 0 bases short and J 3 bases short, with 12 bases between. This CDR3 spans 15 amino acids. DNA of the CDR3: TGCGCCAGCAGCTTGGATGGGTGGGGGGACACTGAAGCTTTCTTT. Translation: CASSLDGWGDTEAFF.

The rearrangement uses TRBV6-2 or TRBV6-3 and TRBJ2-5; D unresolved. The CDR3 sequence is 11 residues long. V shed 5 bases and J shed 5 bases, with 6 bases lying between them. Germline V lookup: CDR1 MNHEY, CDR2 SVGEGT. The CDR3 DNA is TGTGCCAGCAGTCAGGCCGAGACCCAGTACTTC. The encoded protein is CASSQAETQYF.

The CDR3 region is CASSQEGFGQGNSPLHF. The CDR3 DNA reads TGCGCCAGCAGCCAGGAAGGATTCGGACAGGGTAATTCACCCCTCCACTTT. The chain has TRBV4-3 and TRBJ1-6; 8 nucleotides agree with TRBD1. Trimming removed 3 bases from V and 6 bases from J; junction bases left unmatched: 10. Looked up from germline, CDR1 is LGHNA and CDR2 is YSLEER. The CDR3 sequence is 17 residues long.

The CDR3, as DNA: TGTGCCTGGAACGGAGCGGGAACCTCAGTGTCCTACAATGAGCAGTTCTTC. Its translation is CAWNGAGTSVSYNEQFF. The J gene is TRBJ2-1, the V gene TRBV30; 7 nucleotides line up with TRBD2. Losses at the gene ends were 4 bases for V and 1 base for J; bases not matched to a gene: 13. This CDR3 is 17 amino acids long. Germline values: CDR1 GTSNPN, CDR2 SVGIG (reference sequence).

CDR3 in amino acids: CAISPTVNQPQHF. The CDR3, as DNA: TGTGCCATCAGTCCGACAGTCAATCAGCCCCAGCATTTT. V is TRBV10-3 and J is TRBJ1-5; the D gene is possibly TRBD1 (5 bases). Germline V lookup: CDR1 ENHRY, CDR2 SYGVKD. The CDR3 spans 13 residues. V lost 5 bases, J lost 3 bases, and 8 bases lay in between.

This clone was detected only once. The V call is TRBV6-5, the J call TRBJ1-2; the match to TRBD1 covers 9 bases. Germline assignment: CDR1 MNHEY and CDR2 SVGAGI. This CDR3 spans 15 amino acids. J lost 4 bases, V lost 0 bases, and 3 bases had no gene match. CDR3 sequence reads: CASSYSGTGTYGYTF. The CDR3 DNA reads TGTGCCAGCAGTTACTCCGGGACAGGGACCTATGGCTACACCTTC.

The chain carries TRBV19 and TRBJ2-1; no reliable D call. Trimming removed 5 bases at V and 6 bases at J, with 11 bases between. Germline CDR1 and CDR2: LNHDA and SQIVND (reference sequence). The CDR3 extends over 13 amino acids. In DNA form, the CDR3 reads TGTGCCAGTAGTTCAACTCGAATCAATGAGCAGTTCTTC. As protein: CASSSTRINEQFF.

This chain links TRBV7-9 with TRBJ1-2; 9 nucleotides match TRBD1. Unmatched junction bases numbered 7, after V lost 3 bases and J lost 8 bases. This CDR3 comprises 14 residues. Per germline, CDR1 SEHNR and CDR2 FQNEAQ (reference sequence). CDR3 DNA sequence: TGTGCCAGCAGCTTCCTGGACAGGGGAGAAGGCTACACCTTC. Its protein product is CASSFLDRGEGYTF. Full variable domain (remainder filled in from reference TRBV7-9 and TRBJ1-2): DTGVSQNPRHKITKRGQNVTFRCDPISEHNRLYWYRQTLGQGPEFLTYFQNEAQLEKSRLLSDRFSAERPKGSFSTLEIQRTEQGDSAMYLCASSFLDRGEGYTFGSGTRLTVV.

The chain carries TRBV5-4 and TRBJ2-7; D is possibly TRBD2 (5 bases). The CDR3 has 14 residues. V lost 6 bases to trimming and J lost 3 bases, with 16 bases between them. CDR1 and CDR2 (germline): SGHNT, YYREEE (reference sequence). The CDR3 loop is CASKLGGRDYEQYF. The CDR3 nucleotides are TGTGCCAGCAAACTTGGAGGCCGAGACTACGAGCAGTACTTC.